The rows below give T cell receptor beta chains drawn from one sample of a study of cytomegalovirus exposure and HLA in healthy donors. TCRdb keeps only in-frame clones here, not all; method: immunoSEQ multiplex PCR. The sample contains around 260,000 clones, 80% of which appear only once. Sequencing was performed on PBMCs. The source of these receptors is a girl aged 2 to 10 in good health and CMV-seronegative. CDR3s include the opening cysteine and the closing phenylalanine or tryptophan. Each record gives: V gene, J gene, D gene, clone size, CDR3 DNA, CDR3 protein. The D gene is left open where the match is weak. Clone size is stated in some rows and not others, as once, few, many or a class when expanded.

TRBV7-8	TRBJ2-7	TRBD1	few	TGTGCCAGCAGCCCAAACCAGGGGGCGGCCGAGCAGTACTTC	CASSPNQGAAEQYF
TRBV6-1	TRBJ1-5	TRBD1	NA	TGTGCCAGCAGAAGGGGACAGGGGAATCAGCCCCAGCATTTT	CASRRGQGNQPQHF
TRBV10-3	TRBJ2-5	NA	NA	TGTGCCATCAGTGAGCCTCAAGAGACCCAGTACTTC	CAISEPQETQYF
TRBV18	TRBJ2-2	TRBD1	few	TGTGCCAGCTCACCAGTCTCCCGACAGGGGGCTACCGGGGAGCTGTTTTTT	CASSPVSRQGATGELFF
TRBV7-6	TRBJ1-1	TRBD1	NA	TGTGCCAGCAGCTGGAATAAACAGGGGAGATGGACTGAAGCTTTCTTT	CASSWNKQGRWTEAFF
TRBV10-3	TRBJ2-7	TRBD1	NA	TGTGCCATCAGCCCTGACAGGGTTCACGAGCAGTACTTC	CAISPDRVHEQYF
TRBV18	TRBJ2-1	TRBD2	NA	TGTGCCAGCTCACCACTTATCCTGCGGGGGAGCTCCTACAATGAGCAGTTCTTC	CASSPLILRGSSYNEQFF
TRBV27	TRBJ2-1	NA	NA	TGTGCCAGCAGTTTATCGATACAGACCTACAATGAGCAGTTCTTC	CASSLSIQTYNEQFF
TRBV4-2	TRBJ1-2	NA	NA	TGTGCCAGCAGCCAAGTGGTTCGTGGAGGGGCACTCTATGGCTACACCTTC	CASSQVVRGGALYGYTF
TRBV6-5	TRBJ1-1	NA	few	TGTGCCAGCAGTTACTCGAGGGCTAAAAAAGCTTTCTTT	CASSYSRAKKAFF
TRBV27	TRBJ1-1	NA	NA	TGTGCCAGCAGCCCTCAGGGAACTGGTACTGAAGCTTTCTTT	CASSPQGTGTEAFF
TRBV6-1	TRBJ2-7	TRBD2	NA	TGTGCCAGCAGTGAATTGGGACTAGCGGGAGGTTGGGGCTCCTACGAGCAGTACTTC	CASSELGLAGGWGSYEQYF
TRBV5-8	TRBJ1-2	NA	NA	TGTGCCAGCAGCTTGTCCCAAATAGCTTCGAACTATGGCTACACCTTC	CASSLSQIASNYGYTF
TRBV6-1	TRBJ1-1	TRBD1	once	TGTGCCAGCAGCGCGGGACAGCCCTTGGGAGCTTTCTTT	CASSAGQPLGAFF
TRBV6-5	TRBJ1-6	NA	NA	TGTGCCAGCAGATACCGGGTCAATAATTCACCCCTCCACTTT	CASRYRVNNSPLHF
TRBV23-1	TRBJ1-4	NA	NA	TGCGCCAGCAGTCCGCCCGATAGCGGTGGGAAACTGTTTTTT	CASSPPDSGGKLFF
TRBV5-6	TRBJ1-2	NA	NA	TGTGCCAGCAGCGTTCGACCGACGGGGGGCTACACCTTC	CASSVRPTGGYTF
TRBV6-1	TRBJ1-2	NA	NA	TGTGCCAGCAGTGAAGCCAGAGGATCTAACTATGGCTACACCTTC	CASSEARGSNYGYTF
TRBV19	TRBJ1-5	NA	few	TGTGCCAGTAGTATGTCGGGTTTGAATCAGCCCCAGCATTTT	CASSMSGLNQPQHF